Included here is one TCR beta chain sequence, with context. Antigen specificity is unknown. Reverse transcription of all isolated RNA meant that expressed TCRB transcripts were sequenced. Sequencing used immunoSEQ multiplex PCR; TCRdb keeps in-frame clones, though not all of them. The sample includes around 300,000 clones, approximately 14% of them seen just once. This sample was included in a study of beta chain features in type 1 diabetes. CDR3 length: 13 residues. CDR1 and CDR2 from the germline V gene are SGHRS and YFSETQ. Trimming cost V 1 base and J 7 bases, with 9 bases left between them. General study findings and limits: Patients and controls would share equally any PCR tilt toward shorter templates.

The sequence came from a man aged 30 to 45 in good health. The V gene is TRBV5-1, the J gene TRBJ2-1, with TRBD2 as a possible D gene (5 bases). The sequenced material came from central memory CD4+ T cells from blood. The CDR3: CASSLQLGNEQFF. The CDR3 nucleotides are TGCGCCAGCAGCTTGCAACTAGGTAATGAGCAGTTCTTC. Full variable domain (rest looked up from reference TRBV5-1 and TRBJ2-1): KAGVTQTPRYLIKTRGQQVTLSCSPISGHRSVSWYQQTPGQGLQFLFEYFSETQRNKGNFPGRFSGRQFSNSRSEMNVSTLELGDSALYLCASSLQLGNEQFFGPGTRLTVL.